The 2 T cell receptor beta chains given below trace back to one sample, sequenced in a study of Graves' ophthalmopathy and Graves' hyperthyroidism. CDR3 regions of TCR beta were amplified from RNA transcripts. After a first-round RT-PCR with HTBI primers, a second-round multiplex PCR was run. TCRdb passed the multiplex PCR reads through MiXCR, listing each CDR3 protein once. The sample has under 800,000 distinct CDR3 sequences, approximately 21% seen once. Specimen: peripheral blood. These TCRs come from a woman between 18 and 29 years old with stable Graves' hyperthyroidism. Some clones in this sample may be carry-over from other donors' samples.

This clonotype appeared many times. The chain recombines TRBV28 with TRBJ2-4; D remains unclear. V lost 4 bases to trimming and J lost 3 bases, with 16 bases between them. Germline CDR1 MDHEN, CDR2 SYDVKM. The CDR3 runs to 16 residues. In nucleotides, the CDR3 is TGTGCCAGCAGTTCCAGGACGGAGAATATCAAAAACATTCAGTACTTC. Translation: CASSSRTENIKNIQYF.

The chain joins TRBV30 to TRBJ1-2, with D unresolved. The germline V and J ends were trimmed by 3 bases and 8 bases, with 16 bases remaining between them. The CDR3 consists of 13 residues. Germline V lookup: CDR1 GTSNPN, CDR2 SVGIG (reference sequence). The DNA of the CDR3 is TGTGCCTGGAGGGTCGGCGCCTCAGGAGGCTACACCTTC. Residues: CAWRVGASGGYTF.